The clone carrying this T cell receptor beta chain was observed a few times. The antigen remains unidentified. TCRdb independently ran MiXCR on the 5' RACE reads; one entry per CDR3 protein. The data show about 320,000 distinct CDR3 sequences, with around 15% seen just once and around a fifth held by the top ten. This sample was included in a study of T-cell memory formation after mild COVID-19. Whole-study findings and limits: Shrinking CD4+ clones resided mostly in CM and EM, and CD8+ ones in EMRA.

V was cut by 3 bases and J by 4 bases, with 17 bases left in between. The CDR3 runs to 16 residues. In germline, CDR1 is LNHNV, CDR2 YYDKDF (reference sequence). This TCR derives from a young man who had mild COVID-19 (a few samples of this study predate the infection). Cell type and time point are not known. Sequenced sample: PBMCs or a T cell subset sorted from them (not recorded which). The chain carries TRBV15 and TRBJ2-3; D may be TRBD1 (6 bases). DNA of the CDR3: TGTGCCACCAGCAGGGGGTTAGGACAGCTGGCAGATACGCAGTATTTT. Amino acids: CATSRGLGQLADTQYF.